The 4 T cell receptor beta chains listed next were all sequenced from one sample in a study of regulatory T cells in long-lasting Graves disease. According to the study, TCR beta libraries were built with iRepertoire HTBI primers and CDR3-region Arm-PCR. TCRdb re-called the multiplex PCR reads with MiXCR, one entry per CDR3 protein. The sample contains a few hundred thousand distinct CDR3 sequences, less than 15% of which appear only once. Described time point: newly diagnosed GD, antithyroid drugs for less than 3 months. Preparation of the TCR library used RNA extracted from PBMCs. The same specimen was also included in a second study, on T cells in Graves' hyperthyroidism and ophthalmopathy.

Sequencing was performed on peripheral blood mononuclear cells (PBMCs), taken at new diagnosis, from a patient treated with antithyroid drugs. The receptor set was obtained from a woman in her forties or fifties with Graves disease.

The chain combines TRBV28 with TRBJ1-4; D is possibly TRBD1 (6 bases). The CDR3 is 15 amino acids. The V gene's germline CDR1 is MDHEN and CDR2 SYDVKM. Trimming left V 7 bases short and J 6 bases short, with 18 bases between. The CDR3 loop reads CASKSGHLRDEKLFF. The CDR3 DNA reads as TGTGCCAGCAAATCGGGACATCTTAGGGATGAAAAACTGTTTTTT.

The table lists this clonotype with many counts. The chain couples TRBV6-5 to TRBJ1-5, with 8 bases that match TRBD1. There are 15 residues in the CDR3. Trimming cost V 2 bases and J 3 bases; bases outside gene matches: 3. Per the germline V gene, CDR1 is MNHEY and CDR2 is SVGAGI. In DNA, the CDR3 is TGTGCCAGCAGTTACACAGGGGGAATCAATCAGCCCCAGCATTTT. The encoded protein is CASSYTGGINQPQHF.

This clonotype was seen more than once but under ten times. The CDR3: CASSSSTDTEAFF. CDR3 nucleotides: TGTGCCAGTAGTAGTAGTACGGACACTGAAGCTTTCTTT. The chain recombines TRBV19 with TRBJ1-1; D gene uncertain. The CDR3 loop spans 13 amino acids. Germline CDR1 is LNHDA and CDR2 is SQIVND (reference sequence). With 4 bases removed from V and 3 bases from J, the gap between germline ends came to 9 bases.

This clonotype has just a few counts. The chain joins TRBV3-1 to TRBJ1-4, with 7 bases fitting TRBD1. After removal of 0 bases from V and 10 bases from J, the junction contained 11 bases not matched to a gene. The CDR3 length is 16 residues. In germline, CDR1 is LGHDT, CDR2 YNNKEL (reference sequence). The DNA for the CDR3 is TGTGCCAGCAGCCAAGATTCTCCAGGGGGTTCCGGAAAACTGTTTTTT. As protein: CASSQDSPGGSGKLFF.